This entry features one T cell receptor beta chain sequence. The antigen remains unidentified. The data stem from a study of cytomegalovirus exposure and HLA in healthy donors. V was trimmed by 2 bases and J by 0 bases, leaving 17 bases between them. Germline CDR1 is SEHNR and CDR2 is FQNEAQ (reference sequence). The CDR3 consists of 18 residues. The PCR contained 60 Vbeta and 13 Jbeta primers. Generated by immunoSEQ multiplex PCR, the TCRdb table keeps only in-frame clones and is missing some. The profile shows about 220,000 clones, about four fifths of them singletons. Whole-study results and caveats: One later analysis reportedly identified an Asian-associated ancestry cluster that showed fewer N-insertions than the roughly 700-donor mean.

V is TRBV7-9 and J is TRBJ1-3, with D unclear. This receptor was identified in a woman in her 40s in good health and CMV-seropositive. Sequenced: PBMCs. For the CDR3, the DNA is TGTGCCAGCAGCTTAACGGCAGCGGGTCGCAGCTCTGGAAACACCATATATTTT. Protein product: CASSLTAAGRSSGNTIYF.